The clone carrying this T cell receptor (beta chain) was counted once. Antigen specificity is unknown. TCRdb analysed the reads with MiXCR anew, one entry per CDR3 protein. Of around 740,000 distinct CDR3 sequences in the sample, under 40% were seen once. The sample comes from a study of T cell repertoires in cytomegalovirus infection. On the study more broadly: Carrying CMV and the relevant HLA type showed in public TCR beta signatures.

Study-wide results and caveats: Identification of carriers of CMV plus the relevant HLA was achieved through cumulative public TCR beta family frequency.

The CDR3 is 10 amino acids. CDR1 and CDR2 (germline): MDHEN, SYDVKM. The rearrangement uses TRBV28 and TRBJ1-1; perhaps TRBD1 as D (5 bases). The source of this sequence is a human donor in good health (CMV status not recorded). Some clones in this sample may be carry-over from other donors' samples. The sample comprised PBMCs. CDR3 nucleotides: TGTGCGGCATGGGGGACTGAAGCTTTCTTT. This codes for CAAWGTEAFF.